Shown below are 9 T cell receptor beta chains from a single sample sequenced in a study of shared clonotypes between healthy human individuals. TCRdb keeps only in-frame clones here, not all; method: immunoSEQ multiplex PCR. The sample has more than 1.2 million clones; 98% to 99% are singletons. Specimen: naive CD4+ T cells sorted from blood. Subset defined: CD45RA+ positively selected. These receptors all stem from a man aged 25 to 40 in good health.

J is TRBJ1-1 and V is TRBV30, with D unresolved. The V gene lost 5 bases and the J gene lost 5 bases, with 9 bases spanning the gap. Germline V lookup: CDR1 GTSNPN, CDR2 SVGIG (reference sequence). The CDR3 covers 11 residues. CDR3 sequence reads: CAWDRSTEAFF. The CDR3 nucleotides read TGTGCCTGGGACCGAAGTACTGAAGCTTTCTTT.

This chain connects TRBV9 to TRBJ2-1; D may be TRBD1 or TRBD2 (6 bases each). Germline V gene data show CDR1 as SGDLS and CDR2 as YYNGEE. Trimming pared 2 bases from V and 0 bases from J, leaving 15 bases between. The CDR3 has 17 residues. In nucleotides, the CDR3 is TGTGCCAGCAGCGTTAGGGGGGCAGATGGCTCCTACAATGAGCAGTTCTTC. Protein product: CASSVRGADGSYNEQFF.

This clone was detected only a few times. This same CDR3 is encoded by further DNA sequences in the sample. This chain links TRBV20-1 with TRBJ2-7; D remains unclear. Trimming removed 3 bases from V and 5 bases from J, with 8 bases in between. Per the germline V gene, CDR1 is DFQATT and CDR2 is SNEGSKA (reference sequence). CDR3 size: 11 residues. The CDR3 reads CSAREWDEQYF. The CDR3 nucleotides are TGCAGTGCTAGGGAGTGGGACGAGCAGTACTTC.

The rearrangement joins TRBV18 to TRBJ1-3; tentatively, D is TRBD1 (5 bases). CDR1 and CDR2 from the germline V gene are KGHSH and LQKENI. The CDR3 loop spans 16 amino acids. Between the trimmed V and J ends, which lost 0 bases and 0 bases, there was a span of 9 bases. The CDR3 sequence: CASSPPARASGNTIYF. CDR3 bases: TGTGCCAGCTCACCACCGGCCAGGGCCTCTGGAAACACCATATATTTT.

The V call is TRBV29-1, the J call TRBJ2-1, with 7 bases aligning to TRBD1. Germline CDR1 reads SQVTM; CDR2 reads ANQGSEA. The CDR3 spans 16 residues. V dropped 7 bases and J dropped 6; count of bases not matched to a gene: 18. CDR3 nucleotide sequence: TGCAGCGCTCGCACGGGACAGACCGACGTGGGCAATGAGCAGTTCTTC. Translated, it gives CSARTGQTDVGNEQFF.

This clone was observed a single time. The chain uses TRBV28 and TRBJ2-7; TRBD2 matches at 14 bases. J lost 3 bases, V lost 6 bases, and 7 bases had no gene match. The V gene's germline CDR1 is MDHEN and CDR2 SYDVKM. The CDR3 spans 16 residues. The CDR3 DNA reads as TGTGCCAGCAGCCCCCCGGGACTAGCGGGAGACTACGAGCAGTACTTC. This sequence encodes CASSPPGLAGDYEQYF.

This chain connects TRBV7-9 to TRBJ1-2; 10 bases line up with TRBD1. This CDR3 is built from 12 residues. Losses at the gene ends were 11 bases for V and 8 bases for J; bases not matched to a gene: 8. The germline V gene encodes CDR1 SEHNR and CDR2 FQNEAQ (reference sequence). Here the CDR3 reads CAGGQGMEGYTF. CDR3 in DNA: TGTGCCGGGGGACAGGGGATGGAGGGCTACACCTTC.

This chain connects TRBV5-1 to TRBJ2-7; TRBD2 matches 10 bases. The CDR3 totals 15 residues. CDR1 SGHRS and CDR2 YFSETQ come from the germline V gene. V lost 4 bases to trimming and J lost 5 bases; unmatched junction nucleotides: 9. The CDR3 sequence is CASSPLTGTSDEQYF. The CDR3 nucleotides read TGCGCCAGCAGCCCTTTGACCGGGACTAGCGACGAGCAGTACTTC.

Only one count was recorded for this clone. This chain joins TRBV28 and TRBJ2-7; D not certain. The CDR3 is 14 residues long. V shed 5 bases and J shed 6 bases, with 17 bases lying between them. Germline CDR1 reads MDHEN; CDR2 reads SYDVKM. In nucleotides, the CDR3 is TGTGCCAGCAGTGCACCCCTTGGGTTGAGCGAGCAGTACTTC. Translating gives CASSAPLGLSEQYF. Together with reference TRBV28 and TRBJ2-7, the CDR3 gives the full variable domain: DVKVTQSSRYLVKRTGEKVFLECVQDMDHENMFWYRQDPGLGLRLIYFSYDVKMKEKGDIPEGYSVSREKKERFSLILESASTNQTSMYLCASSAPLGLSEQYFGPGTRLTVT.